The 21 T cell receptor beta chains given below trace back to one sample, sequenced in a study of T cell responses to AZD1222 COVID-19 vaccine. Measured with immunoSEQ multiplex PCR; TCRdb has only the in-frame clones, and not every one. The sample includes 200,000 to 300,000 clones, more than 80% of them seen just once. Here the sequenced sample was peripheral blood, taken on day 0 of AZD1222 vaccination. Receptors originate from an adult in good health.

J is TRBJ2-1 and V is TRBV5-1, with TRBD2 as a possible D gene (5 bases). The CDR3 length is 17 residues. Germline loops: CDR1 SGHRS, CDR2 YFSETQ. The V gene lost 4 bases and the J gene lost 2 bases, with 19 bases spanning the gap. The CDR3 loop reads CASSRRASVRPYNEQFF. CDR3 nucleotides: TGCGCCAGCAGCCGGCGGGCTTCGGTACGACCCTACAATGAGCAGTTCTTC.

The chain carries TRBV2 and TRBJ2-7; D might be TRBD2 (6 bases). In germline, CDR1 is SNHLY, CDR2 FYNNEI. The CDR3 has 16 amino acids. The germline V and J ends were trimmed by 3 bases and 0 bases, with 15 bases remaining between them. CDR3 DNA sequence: TGTGCCAGCAGTGACCCAAGCTTCGGGAGCTCCTACGAGCAGTACTTC. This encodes CASSDPSFGSSYEQYF. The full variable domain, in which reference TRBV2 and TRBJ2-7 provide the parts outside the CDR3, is EPEVTQTPSHQVTQMGQEVILRCVPISNHLYFYWYRQILGQKVEFLVSFYNNEISEKSEIFDDQFSVERPDGSNFTLKIRSTKLEDSAMYFCASSDPSFGSSYEQYFGPGTRLTVT.

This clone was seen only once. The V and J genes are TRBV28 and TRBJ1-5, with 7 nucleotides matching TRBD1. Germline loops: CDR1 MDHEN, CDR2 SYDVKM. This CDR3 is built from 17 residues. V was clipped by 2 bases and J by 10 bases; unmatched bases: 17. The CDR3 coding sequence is TGTGCCAGCAGTTTACTTAGAGGGACAGCCCAAGGAACCCCCCAGCATTTT. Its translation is CASSLLRGTAQGTPQHF.

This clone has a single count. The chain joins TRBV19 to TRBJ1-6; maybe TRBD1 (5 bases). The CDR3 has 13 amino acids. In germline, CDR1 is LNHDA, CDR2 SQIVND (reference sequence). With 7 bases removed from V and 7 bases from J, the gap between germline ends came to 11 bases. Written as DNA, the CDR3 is TGTGCCAGTAAGGAGACAGTAAATTCACCCCTCCACTTT. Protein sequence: CASKETVNSPLHF.

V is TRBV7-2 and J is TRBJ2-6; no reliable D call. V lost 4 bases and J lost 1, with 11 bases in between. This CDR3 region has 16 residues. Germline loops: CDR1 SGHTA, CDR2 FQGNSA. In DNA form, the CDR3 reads TGTGCCAGCAGCTCAGCTCCGGTTTCTGGGGCCAACGTCCTGACTTTC. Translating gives CASSSAPVSGANVLTF.

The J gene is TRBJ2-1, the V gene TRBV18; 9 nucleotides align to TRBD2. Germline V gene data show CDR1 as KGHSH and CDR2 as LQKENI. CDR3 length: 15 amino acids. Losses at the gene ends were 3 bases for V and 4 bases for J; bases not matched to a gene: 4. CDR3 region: CASSPSTSGYNEQFF. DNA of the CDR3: TGTGCCAGCTCACCCTCGACTAGCGGATACAATGAGCAGTTCTTC.

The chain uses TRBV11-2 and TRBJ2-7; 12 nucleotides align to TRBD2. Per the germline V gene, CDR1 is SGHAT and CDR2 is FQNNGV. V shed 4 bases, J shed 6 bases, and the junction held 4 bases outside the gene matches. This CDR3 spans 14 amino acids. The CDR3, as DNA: TGTGCCAGCAGCTCTCTAGCGGGGGGGGTCGAGCAGTACTTC. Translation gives CASSSLAGGVEQYF.

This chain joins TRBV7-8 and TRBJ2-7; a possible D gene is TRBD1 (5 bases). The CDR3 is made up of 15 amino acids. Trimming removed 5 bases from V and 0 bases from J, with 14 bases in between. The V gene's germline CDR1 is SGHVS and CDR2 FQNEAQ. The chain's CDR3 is CASSNLGAASYEQYF. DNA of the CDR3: TGTGCCAGCAGCAACCTTGGGGCAGCCTCCTACGAGCAGTACTTC. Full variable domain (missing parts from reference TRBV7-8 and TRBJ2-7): GAGVSQSPRYKVAKRGQDVALRCDPISGHVSLFWYQQALGQGPEFLTYFQNEAQLDKSGLPSDRFFAERPEGSVSTLKIQRTQQEDSAVYLCASSNLGAASYEQYFGPGTRLTVT.

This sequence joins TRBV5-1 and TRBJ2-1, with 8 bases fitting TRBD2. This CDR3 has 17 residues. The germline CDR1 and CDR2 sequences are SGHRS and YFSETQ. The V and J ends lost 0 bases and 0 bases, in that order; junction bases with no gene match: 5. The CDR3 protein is CASSLGLAGSSYNEQFF. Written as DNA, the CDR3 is TGCGCCAGCAGCTTGGGGTTAGCGGGGAGCTCCTACAATGAGCAGTTCTTC.

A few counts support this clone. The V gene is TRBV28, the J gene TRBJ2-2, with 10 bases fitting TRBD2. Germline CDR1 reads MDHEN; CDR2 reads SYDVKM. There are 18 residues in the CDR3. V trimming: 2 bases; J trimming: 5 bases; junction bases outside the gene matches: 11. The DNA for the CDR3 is TGTGCCAGCAGTTTACCGACTAGCGGGTTAGGGAGGACCGGGGAGCTGTTTTTT. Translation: CASSLPTSGLGRTGELFF.

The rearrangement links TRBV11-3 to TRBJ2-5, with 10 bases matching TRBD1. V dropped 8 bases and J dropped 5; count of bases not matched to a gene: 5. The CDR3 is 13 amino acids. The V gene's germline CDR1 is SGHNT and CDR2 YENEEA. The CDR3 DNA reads TGTGCCAGCGCGACAGGGGGCCAGGAGACCCAGTACTTC. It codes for CASATGGQETQYF.

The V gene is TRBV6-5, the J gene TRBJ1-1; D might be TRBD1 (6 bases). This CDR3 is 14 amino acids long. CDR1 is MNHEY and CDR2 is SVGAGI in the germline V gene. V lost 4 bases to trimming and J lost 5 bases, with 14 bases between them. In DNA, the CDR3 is TGTGCCAGCAGTTCCCCGGGGGCTAAGACTGAAGCTTTCTTT. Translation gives CASSSPGAKTEAFF.

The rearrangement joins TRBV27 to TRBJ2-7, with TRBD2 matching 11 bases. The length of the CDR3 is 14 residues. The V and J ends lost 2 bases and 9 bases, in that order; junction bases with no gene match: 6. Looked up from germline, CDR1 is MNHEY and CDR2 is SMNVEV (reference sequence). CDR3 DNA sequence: TGTGCCAGCAGTTTAGGACTAGCGGGCCGCCGGCAGTACTTC. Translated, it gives CASSLGLAGRRQYF.

This chain's CDR3 is CASGGEAFF. The CDR3 nucleotides are TGTGCCAGCGGGGGGGAAGCTTTCTTT. The genes are TRBV2 and TRBJ1-1, with D tentatively TRBD1 (5 bases). Trimming removed 8 bases at V and 8 bases at J, with 6 bases between. Looked up from germline, CDR1 is SNHLY and CDR2 is FYNNEI. This CDR3 is 9 amino acids long.

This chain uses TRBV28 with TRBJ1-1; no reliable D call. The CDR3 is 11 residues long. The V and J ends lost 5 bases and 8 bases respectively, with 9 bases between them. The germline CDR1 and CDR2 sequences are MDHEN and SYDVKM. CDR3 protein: CASSQTLEAFF. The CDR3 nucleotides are TGTGCCAGCAGTCAAACATTAGAAGCTTTCTTT. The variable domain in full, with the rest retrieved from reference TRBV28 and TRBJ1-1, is DVKVTQSSRYLVKRTGEKVFLECVQDMDHENMFWYRQDPGLGLRLIYFSYDVKMKEKGDIPEGYSVSREKKERFSLILESASTNQTSMYLCASSQTLEAFFGQGTRLTVV.

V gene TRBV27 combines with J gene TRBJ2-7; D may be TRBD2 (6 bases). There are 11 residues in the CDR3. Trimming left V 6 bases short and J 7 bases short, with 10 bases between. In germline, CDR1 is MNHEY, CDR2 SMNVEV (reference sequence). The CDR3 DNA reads TGTGCCAGCAGGAGGGCGGGGGAGCAGTACTTC. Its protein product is CASRRAGEQYF.

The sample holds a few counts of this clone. CDR3 protein: CASSRRRPPGEQYF. CDR3 sequence (DNA): TGTGCCAGCAGCAGGAGGCGGCCGCCGGGAGAGCAGTACTTC. V gene TRBV11-1 combines with J gene TRBJ2-7; tentatively, D is TRBD2 (5 bases). Per germline, CDR1 SGHAT and CDR2 FQDESV (reference sequence). The germline V and J ends were trimmed by 5 bases and 7 bases, with 18 bases remaining between them. The CDR3 is 14 residues long. Variable domain in full (rest from reference TRBV11-1 and TRBJ2-7): EAEVAQSPRYKITEKSQAVAFWCDPISGHATLYWYRQILGQGPELLVQFQDESVVDDSQLPKDRFSAERLKGVDSTLKIQPAELGDSAMYLCASSRRRPPGEQYFGPGTRLTVT.

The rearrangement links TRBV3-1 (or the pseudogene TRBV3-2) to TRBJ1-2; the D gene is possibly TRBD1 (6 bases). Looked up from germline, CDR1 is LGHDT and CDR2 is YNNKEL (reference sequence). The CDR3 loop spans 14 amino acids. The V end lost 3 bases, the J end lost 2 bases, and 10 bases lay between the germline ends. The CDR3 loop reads CASSQLQGNYGYTF. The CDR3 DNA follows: TGTGCCAGCAGCCAGTTACAGGGAAACTATGGCTACACCTTC.

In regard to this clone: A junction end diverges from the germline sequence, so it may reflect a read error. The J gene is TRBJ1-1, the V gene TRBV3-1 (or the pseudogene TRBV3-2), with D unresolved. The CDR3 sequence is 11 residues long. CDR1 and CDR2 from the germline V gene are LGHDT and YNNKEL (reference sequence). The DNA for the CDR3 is TGTGCCAGCAGCCAAGCGGGCCCAGCCATCTTT. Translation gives CASSQAGPAIF.

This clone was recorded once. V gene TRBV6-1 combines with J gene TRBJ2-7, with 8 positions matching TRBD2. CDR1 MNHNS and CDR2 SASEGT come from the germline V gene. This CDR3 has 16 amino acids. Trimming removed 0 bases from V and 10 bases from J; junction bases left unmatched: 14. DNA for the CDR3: TGTGCCAGCAGTGAAGCCGCGTTGAGTAGCGGGGATTATCAGTACTTC. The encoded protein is CASSEAALSSGDYQYF.

CDR3: CASSQDYRGLNIQYF. CDR3 DNA sequence: TGCGCCAGCAGCCAAGATTACAGGGGCTTAAACATTCAGTACTTC. The rearrangement uses TRBV4-1 and TRBJ2-4; 7 bases are a match to TRBD1. Germline loops: CDR1 MGHRA, CDR2 YSYEKL. V lost 0 bases, J lost 6 bases, and 5 bases stayed unmatched. The CDR3 runs 15 residues.